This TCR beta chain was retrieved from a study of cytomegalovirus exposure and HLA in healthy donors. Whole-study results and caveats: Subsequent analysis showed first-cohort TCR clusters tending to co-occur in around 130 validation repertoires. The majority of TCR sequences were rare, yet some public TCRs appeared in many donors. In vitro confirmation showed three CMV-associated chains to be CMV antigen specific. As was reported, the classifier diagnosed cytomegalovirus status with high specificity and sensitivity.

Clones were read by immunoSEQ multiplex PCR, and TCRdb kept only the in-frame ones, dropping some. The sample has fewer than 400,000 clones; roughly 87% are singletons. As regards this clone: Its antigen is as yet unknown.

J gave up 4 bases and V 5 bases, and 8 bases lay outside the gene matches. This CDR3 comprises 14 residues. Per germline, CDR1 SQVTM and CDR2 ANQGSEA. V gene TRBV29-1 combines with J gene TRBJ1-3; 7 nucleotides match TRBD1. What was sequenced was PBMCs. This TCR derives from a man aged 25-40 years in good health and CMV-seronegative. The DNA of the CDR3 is TGCAGCGTTCGCGAGGGGGCTACGGGAAACACCATATATTTT. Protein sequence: CSVREGATGNTIYF.